Each of the 26 T cell receptor beta chains below was sequenced from the same sample in a study of beta chain features in type 1 diabetes. Expressed TCRB transcripts were sequenced because the entire RNA isolate underwent reverse transcription. Using immunoSEQ multiplex PCR, the repertoire was profiled, and TCRdb retains in-frame clones only, with some absent. The sample includes roughly 310,000 clones, 11% of them seen just once. The sample consisted of naive CD4+ T cells from blood. All receptors come from a woman in her 30s in good health.

This clone occurred a few times. This chain links TRBV30 with TRBJ1-5; D gene unclear. The germline V gene has CDR1 GTSNPN and CDR2 SVGIG (reference sequence). Trimming took 2 bases from V and 1 from J, leaving 9 bases between them. This CDR3 spans 14 amino acids. The DNA of the CDR3 is TGTGCCTGGAGTAAAGCGGACAGCAATCAGCCCCAGCATTTT. It is translated as CAWSKADSNQPQHF.

This clone was seen more than once but under ten times. Other DNA sequences within the sample encode an identical CDR3. The chain employs TRBV30 and TRBJ1-3; D remains unclear. Trimming cost V 0 bases and J 3 bases, with 6 bases left between them. The CDR3 length is 13 residues. Germline CDR1 GTSNPN, CDR2 SVGIG (reference sequence). CDR3 in DNA: TGTGCCTGGAGTGTGCTGAGTGGAAACACCATATATTTT. It codes for CAWSVLSGNTIYF.

This CDR3 is CASSTGQDSRGYTF. The CDR3 region has the DNA TGTGCCAGTAGTACCGGGCAGGACTCCAGAGGCTACACCTTC. The chain combines TRBV19 with TRBJ1-2, with D unresolved. There are 14 residues in the CDR3. V was shortened by 4 bases and J by 8 bases, with 17 bases between the two germline ends. From germline, CDR1 is LNHDA and CDR2 SQIVND (reference sequence).

The chain uses TRBV4-3 and TRBJ2-7; TRBD2 is a possible D gene (6 bases). This CDR3 is built from 15 residues. V was clipped by 0 bases and J by 2 bases, with 11 bases between them. Germline-derived CDR1 and CDR2 are LGHNA and YSLEER. This CDR3 reads CASSQDGGAPYEQYF. The CDR3 region has the DNA TGCGCCAGCAGCCAAGACGGGGGAGCTCCCTACGAGCAGTACTTC.

The chain couples TRBV10-3 to TRBJ2-5, with TRBD1 as a possible D gene (6 bases). V was cut by 9 bases and J by 5 bases, with 13 bases left in between. Germline V lookup: CDR1 ENHRY, CDR2 SYGVKD. The length of the CDR3 is 12 residues. CDR3 sequence (DNA): TGTGCCATACGGGACCAGGGGGAGACCCAGTACTTC. Protein: CAIRDQGETQYF.

This clone was detected a few times. The V gene is TRBV6-5, the J gene TRBJ1-1, with D possibly TRBD1 on 5 matching bases. With 6 bases removed from V and 5 bases from J, the gap between germline ends came to 19 bases. This CDR3 is 15 amino acids long. The germline gives CDR1 MNHEY, CDR2 SVGAGI. The CDR3 sequence: CASSSSSGGVTEAFF. Written as DNA, the CDR3 is TGTGCCAGCAGCTCCTCGTCGGGGGGGGTAACTGAAGCTTTCTTT.

The V gene is TRBV10-2, the J gene TRBJ2-3; TRBD2 aligns across 9 bases. V gave up 6 bases and J gave up 4 bases; unmatched junction bases: 2. The CDR3 length is 13 residues. The V gene's germline CDR1 is WSHSY and CDR2 SAAADI. CDR3 loop: CASRGLAPDTQYF. The CDR3 DNA follows: TGCGCCAGCAGGGGACTAGCACCAGATACGCAGTATTTT.

This clone was found a few times. This chain links TRBV6-5 with TRBJ2-5; tentative D call: TRBD2 (6 bases). V was clipped by 6 bases and J by 2 bases, with 13 bases between them. There are 14 residues in the CDR3. Looked up from germline, CDR1 is MNHEY and CDR2 is SVGAGI. Here the CDR3 DNA reads TGTGCCAGCAGGACCTTAGCGGTTCAAGAGACCCAGTACTTC. Its translation: CASRTLAVQETQYF.

This sequence joins TRBV7-9 and TRBJ2-3; D possibly corresponds to TRBD2 (5 bases). Germline loops: CDR1 SEHNR, CDR2 FQNEAQ (reference sequence). Trimming removed 8 bases from V and 3 bases from J, with 18 bases in between. This CDR3 contains 15 residues. The CDR3, as DNA: TGTGCCAGCCAACGGTCGGCGGGTTGGACAGATACGCAGTATTTT. This codes for CASQRSAGWTDTQYF.

The V call is TRBV29-1, the J call TRBJ1-1, with D tentatively TRBD1 (5 bases). Germline assignment: CDR1 SQVTM and CDR2 ANQGSEA. This CDR3 comprises 12 residues. The V and J ends lost 6 bases and 4 bases respectively, with 12 bases between them. CDR3 nucleotide sequence: TGCAGCGTGGGGGGTGGGGGCACTGAAGCTTTCTTT. Its translation: CSVGGGGTEAFF.

This clone has at least ten counts. This is likely a read error, given that the CDR3 carries no conserved phenylalanine or tryptophan at its end. No DNA is shown, since the ends of the CDR3 on it are uncertain; the CDR3 is the one TCRdb lists. This chain connects TRBV7-9 to TRBJ2-7; TRBD2, the table's D call, was not compared with the DNA. The CDR3 comprises 8 residues, both ends counted. Germline CDR1 reads SEHNR; CDR2 reads FQNEAQ (reference sequence). The CDR3 here is CASSQTSL.

A few counts support this clone. The CDR3 reads CASSLEGQRYGYTF. CDR3 DNA sequence: TGCGCCAGCAGCTTGGAGGGACAGCGATATGGCTACACCTTC. This chain uses TRBV5-1 with TRBJ1-2; 7 bases map to TRBD1. Germline assignment: CDR1 SGHRS and CDR2 YFSETQ. Trimming removed 0 bases from V and 5 bases from J; junction bases left unmatched: 4. This CDR3 has 14 amino acids.

A few counts support this clone. The genes are TRBV10-3 and TRBJ2-5; TRBD1 agrees at 12 bases. Trimming took 10 bases from V and 2 from J; bases not matched to a gene: 5. Germline V gene data show CDR1 as ENHRY and CDR2 as SYGVKD. The CDR3 loop spans 14 amino acids. The CDR3 sequence is CASGTGGPQETQYF. CDR3 DNA sequence: TGTGCCAGCGGGACAGGGGGCCCACAAGAGACCCAGTACTTC.

This clone turned up a few times. The rearrangement joins TRBV10-3 to TRBJ2-1, with D hard to call. V lost 5 bases and J 5 bases, leaving 7 bases between the germline ends. The germline gives CDR1 ENHRY, CDR2 SYGVKD. The CDR3 covers 12 residues. The CDR3 nucleotides read TGTGCCATCAGTTTAACAGACAATGAGCAGTTCTTC. Its translation is CAISLTDNEQFF.

V and J are TRBV28 and TRBJ1-1; a weak D match, TRBD1 (5 bases). V lost 5 bases and J 4 bases, leaving 11 bases between the germline ends. The CDR3 consists of 13 residues. Germline V CDR1 and CDR2: MDHEN, SYDVKM. The CDR3 loop is CASSIDSPTEAFF. The CDR3 DNA reads as TGTGCCAGCAGTATCGACAGCCCCACTGAAGCTTTCTTT.

This clone has a handful of counts. This chain joins TRBV7-2 and TRBJ1-4; D might be TRBD1 (6 bases). V was cut by 5 bases and J by 7 bases, with 11 bases left in between. Germline V gene data show CDR1 as SGHTA and CDR2 as FQGNSA. There are 13 residues in the CDR3. The CDR3 protein is CASSNREGEKLFF. CDR3 DNA: TGTGCCAGCAGCAACAGGGAGGGTGAAAAACTGTTTTTT.

This clone was observed a few times. The V call is TRBV19, the J call TRBJ2-7; D gene uncertain. The CDR3 runs to 11 residues. Germline loops: CDR1 LNHDA, CDR2 SQIVND (reference sequence). Trimming stripped 4 bases from V and 5 bases from J, with 6 bases between. The DNA for the CDR3 is TGTGCCAGTAGTACCCAGGACGAGCAGTACTTC. This sequence encodes CASSTQDEQYF.

This clone was detected a few times. The chain links TRBV27 to TRBJ2-7, with 11 positions matching TRBD2. Germline CDR1 reads MNHEY; CDR2 reads SMNVEV (reference sequence). V shed 8 bases and J 1 base; nucleotides not matched to a gene: 10. The CDR3 runs to 16 residues. As DNA, the CDR3 is TGTGCCAGCGGTAGCGGAAGACTAGCGGGGTCCTACGAGCAGTACTTC. Translated, it gives CASGSGRLAGSYEQYF.

The J gene is TRBJ2-7, the V gene TRBV7-3; D might be TRBD1 (5 bases). CDR3 length: 15 amino acids. The germline V gene encodes CDR1 SGHTA and CDR2 FQGTGA. Trimming took 5 bases from V and 0 from J, leaving 14 bases between them. This CDR3 is CASSPEQGASYEQYF. The DNA of the CDR3 is TGTGCCAGCAGCCCCGAGCAGGGCGCCTCCTACGAGCAGTACTTC. The full variable domain, with the rest looked up from reference TRBV7-3 and TRBJ2-7, is GAGVSQTPSNKVTEKGKYVELRCDPISGHTALYWYRQSLGQGPEFLIYFQGTGAADDSGLPNDRFFAVRPEGSVSTLKIQRTERGDSAVYLCASSPEQGASYEQYFGPGTRLTVT.

This clone was observed a few times. V gene TRBV4-3 combines with J gene TRBJ2-7, with 9 nucleotides matching TRBD1. CDR3 length equals 15 residues. J was trimmed by 9 bases and V by 2 bases; bases with no gene match: 11. The germline CDR1 and CDR2 sequences are LGHNA and YSLEER. CDR3 DNA: TGCGCCAGCAGCCAACTGATACAGGGGGCGCTTGGGCAGTACTTC. Its protein is CASSQLIQGALGQYF.

This clone was counted a few times. The chain combines TRBV28 with TRBJ2-7; 8 bases agree with TRBD2. The CDR3 sequence is 15 residues long. In germline, CDR1 is MDHEN, CDR2 SYDVKM. J gave up 6 bases and V 8 bases, and 15 bases lay outside the gene matches. CDR3 protein: CASGTTAAGAGEQYF. The DNA of the CDR3 is TGTGCCAGCGGAACAACCGCAGCGGGGGCTGGCGAGCAGTACTTC.

This clone showed up just a few times. The CDR3 sequence: CASSSGGRPDTQYF. CDR3 coding DNA: TGTGCCAGCAGTTCCGGGGGACGGCCAGATACGCAGTATTTT. This chain uses TRBV28 with TRBJ2-3; the D gene is possibly TRBD2 (6 bases). V lost 4 bases, J lost 4 bases, and 12 bases lay in between. Germline loops: CDR1 MDHEN, CDR2 SYDVKM. This CDR3 is 14 amino acids long.

This clone appeared a few times. The genes are TRBV18 and TRBJ1-5; no reliable D call. Germline CDR1 and CDR2: KGHSH and LQKENI. Trimming took off 0 bases at V and 2 bases at J, with 8 bases between the two ends. The CDR3 runs to 15 residues. The CDR3: CASSPPGVRNQPQHF. The CDR3 DNA is TGTGCCAGCTCACCACCGGGAGTTCGCAATCAGCCCCAGCATTTT.

In its sample, this clone was seen a few times. V is TRBV11-2 and J is TRBJ2-7, with 7 bases aligning to TRBD1. V shed 5 bases, J shed 2 bases, and the junction held 9 bases outside the gene matches. The CDR3 has 15 residues. Germline lookup yields CDR1 SGHAT and CDR2 FQNNGV. Here the CDR3 reads CASSPQPGQPYEQYF. The CDR3 DNA follows: TGTGCCAGCAGCCCCCAACCGGGACAGCCCTACGAGCAGTACTTC.

In this sample, this clone turned up a few times. The chain links TRBV9 to TRBJ1-1; 9 nucleotides match TRBD1. CDR3 length equals 16 residues. The V and J ends lost 6 bases and 6 bases, in that order; junction bases with no gene match: 15. CDR1 and CDR2 (germline): SGDLS, YYNGEE. CDR3 in DNA: TGTGCCAGCACCCCGACAGGGGGAATCGGTGTCGCTGAAGCTTTCTTT. Protein sequence: CASTPTGGIGVAEAFF.

The V gene is TRBV4-3, the J gene TRBJ2-1; 13 bases fit TRBD2. Germline loops: CDR1 LGHNA, CDR2 YSLEER. The J segment lost 7 bases and the V segment lost 4 bases, leaving 10 bases of the junction unmatched. The CDR3 extends over 17 amino acids. The CDR3 loop is CASSRPRGTSGKNEQFF. The CDR3 nucleotides read TGCGCCAGCAGCCGGCCGCGGGGGACTAGCGGGAAGAATGAGCAGTTCTTC.